The 5 T cell receptor beta chains below all came from one sample that was sequenced in a study of T cell responses to AZD1222 COVID-19 vaccine (dated by TCRdb to the early 2020s). Sample time point, as interpreted from the label and publication: baseline before first vaccination. The library was prepared using the immunoSEQ multiplex PCR assay. TCRdb holds this immuneACCESS table with in-frame rearrangements only. Some clones are missing; in checked studies, unresolved V genes explain under half, and the rest has no known cause. The sample profile shows around 110,000 clones; around 82% of them were found once. Roughly 10% of the sample rests with the top ten. The specimen comprised peripheral blood, sampled on day 0 of AZD1222 vaccination. The receptors were gathered from an adult in good health.

The chain combines TRBV29-1 with TRBJ1-1; TRBD1 is a possible D gene (6 bases). The CDR3 has 15 amino acids. V was pared by 7 bases and J by 3 bases, with 21 bases between. Germline V CDR1 and CDR2: SQVTM, ANQGSEA. The CDR3 coding sequence is TGCAGCGCAGGATCGGGAGGGGGGAGTCACACTGAAGCTTTCTTT. Encoded protein: CSAGSGGGSHTEAFF.

The chain links TRBV9 to TRBJ2-2; D remains ambiguous. The germline V gene encodes CDR1 SGDLS and CDR2 YYNGEE. The CDR3 is made up of 13 amino acids. The V end was cut by 2 bases, the J end by 7 bases, with 9 bases between. The CDR3 DNA reads as TGTGCCAGCAGCGTCTATTCAAGCGGGGAGCTGTTTTTT. Translated, it gives CASSVYSSGELFF.

This chain's CDR3 is CSAGTSGNTIYF. The CDR3 nucleotides read TGCAGCGCCGGGACCTCTGGAAACACCATATATTTT. This rearrangement joins TRBV29-1 to TRBJ1-3; maybe TRBD1 (5 bases). The CDR3 has 12 residues. Trimming stripped 7 bases from V and 0 bases from J, with 7 bases between. CDR1 is SQVTM, CDR2 ANQGSEA, per germline. The complete variable domain, with remaining parts taken from reference TRBV29-1 and TRBJ1-3, reads SAVISQKPSRDICQRGTSLTIQCQVDSQVTMMFWYRQQPGQSLTLIATANQGSEATYESGFVIDKFPISRPNLTFSTLTVSNMSPEDSSIYLCSAGTSGNTIYFGEGSWLTVV.

The rearrangement joins TRBV30 to TRBJ1-2; D might be TRBD1 (5 bases). The CDR3 extends over 14 amino acids. Germline CDR1 and CDR2: GTSNPN and SVGIG (reference sequence). With 2 bases removed from V and 4 bases from J, the gap between germline ends came to 14 bases. The CDR3 sequence is CAWSPNGGAYGYTF. As DNA, the CDR3 is TGTGCCTGGAGTCCAAACGGGGGAGCCTATGGCTACACCTTC.

V and J are TRBV28 and TRBJ1-2; D might be TRBD1 (5 bases). Trimming took 6 bases from V and 4 from J, leaving 12 bases between them. Germline lookup yields CDR1 MDHEN and CDR2 SYDVKM. CDR3 size: 13 residues. The CDR3 here is CASSPGASYGYTF. CDR3 in DNA: TGTGCCAGCAGCCCTGGGGCTAGCTATGGCTACACCTTC.